The next 27 T cell receptor beta chains were all read from a single sample in a study of OX40 agonist ivuxolimab in advanced cancers. Assay: immunoSEQ multiplex PCR; the TCRdb copy retains only in-frame clones and omits some. The data hold 130,000 or so clones, with 90% observed a single time. The source material was CD4+ or CD8+ T cells sorted from blood, sampled in a trial of the OX40 agonist ivuxolimab. The receptors were sampled from an adult with an advanced solid tumor such as melanoma, head and neck, liver or kidney cancer.

The CDR3 sequence: CASSLSGANSPLHF. In DNA form, the CDR3 reads TGTGCCAGCAGCTTGTCTGGAGCGAATTCACCCCTCCACTTT. The rearrangement uses TRBV5-6 and TRBJ1-6; no firm D call. The ends were cut back, 1 base at V and 7 bases at J, with 9 bases in the middle. This CDR3 is built from 14 residues. Germline CDR1 and CDR2: SGHDT and YYEEEE.

The CDR3 DNA sequence: TGTGCCAGCAGCTTAGCCGGGGCCCGTGGCTACACCTTC. Translation: CASSLAGARGYTF. The rearrangement links TRBV11-2 to TRBJ1-2; tentative D call: TRBD1 (5 bases). This CDR3 has 13 amino acids. The V gene lost 1 base and the J gene lost 7 bases, with 10 bases spanning the gap. Germline assignment: CDR1 SGHAT and CDR2 FQNNGV.

The J gene is TRBJ1-5, the V gene TRBV21-1; TRBD1, the table's D call, lacks a check against the DNA. TRBV21-1 represents a pseudogene. CDR3 size: 15 residues. In DNA, the CDR3 is TGTGCCAGCAGCAAAGAAGCAGGGGGCGGTGGGCCCCAGCATTTT. It yields the protein CASSKEAGGGGPQHF.

Only a few counts were recorded for this clone. The rearrangement links TRBV15 to TRBJ2-2, with 7 bases fitting TRBD1. V lost 10 bases and J lost 5; bases outside the gene matches: 13. This CDR3 comprises 15 residues. The V gene's germline CDR1 is LNHNV and CDR2 YYDKDF (reference sequence). The CDR3 loop reads CANPGQVKETGELFF. The CDR3 bases are TGTGCCAACCCAGGACAGGTAAAAGAAACCGGGGAGCTGTTTTTT.

The rearrangement links TRBV5-4 to TRBJ2-5; TRBD1 is a possible D gene (5 bases). The V end lost 0 bases, the J end lost 2 bases, and 11 bases lay between the germline ends. CDR3 length: 15 residues. Germline V gives CDR1 SGHNT, CDR2 YYREEE (reference sequence). Here the CDR3 reads CASSLAGPTQETQYF. Here the CDR3 DNA reads TGTGCCAGCAGCTTGGCAGGGCCAACACAAGAGACCCAGTACTTC. The full variable domain, with the rest looked up from reference TRBV5-4 and TRBJ2-5, is ETGVTQSPTHLIKTRGQQVTLRCSSQSGHNTVSWYQQALGQGPQFIFQYYREEENGRGNFPPRFSGLQFPNYSSELNVNALELDDSALYLCASSLAGPTQETQYFGPGTRLLVL.

The rearrangement joins TRBV7-6 to TRBJ2-7; 9 bases agree with TRBD1. J lost 6 bases, V lost 4 bases, and 7 bases had no gene match. The CDR3 runs to 14 residues. Germline V gene sequence: CDR1 SGHVS, CDR2 FNYEAQ. CDR3 coding DNA: TGTGCCAGCAGCTCGACAGGGGGGATGCGCGAGCAGTACTTC. Residues: CASSSTGGMREQYF. Looking up the rest from reference TRBV7-6 and TRBJ2-7 gives the full variable domain: GAGVSQSPRYKVTKRGQDVALRCDPISGHVSLYWYRQALGQGPEFLTYFNYEAQQDKSGLPNDRFSAERPEGSISTLTIQRTEQRDSAMYRCASSSTGGMREQYFGPGTRLTVT.

The V and J genes are TRBV9 and TRBJ1-1; 11 bases map to TRBD1. From germline, CDR1 is SGDLS and CDR2 YYNGEE. V trimming: 0 bases; J trimming: 4 bases; junction bases outside the gene matches: 5. This CDR3 has 16 amino acids. In nucleotides, the CDR3 is TGTGCCAGCAGCGTAGATGGGGGGACAGGGGGCACTGAAGCTTTCTTT. Its protein is CASSVDGGTGGTEAFF. The whole variable domain, filled in from reference TRBV9 and TRBJ1-1, reads DSGVTQTPKHLITATGQRVTLRCSPRSGDLSVYWYQQSLDQGLQFLIQYYNGEERAKGNILERFSAQQFPDLHSELNLSSLELGDSALYFCASSVDGGTGGTEAFFGQGTRLTVV.

The chain recombines TRBV7-6 with TRBJ1-4, with TRBD1 matching over 8 bases. Trimming cost V 5 bases and J 7 bases; bases outside gene matches: 6. The CDR3 is 14 amino acids. Looked up from germline, CDR1 is SGHVS and CDR2 is FNYEAQ. CDR3: CASSPTGAGEKLFF. CDR3 nucleotide sequence: TGTGCCAGCAGCCCGACAGGGGCCGGTGAAAAACTGTTTTTT. The full variable domain, its missing parts supplied by reference TRBV7-6 and TRBJ1-4, is GAGVSQSPRYKVTKRGQDVALRCDPISGHVSLYWYRQALGQGPEFLTYFNYEAQQDKSGLPNDRFSAERPEGSISTLTIQRTEQRDSAMYRCASSPTGAGEKLFFGSGTQLSVL.

The rearrangement uses TRBV11-2 and TRBJ2-1; the match to TRBD1 covers 8 bases. Germline trimming cut 5 bases from V and 8 bases from J; bases unmatched to any gene: 11. Per the germline V gene, CDR1 is SGHAT and CDR2 is FQNNGV. The CDR3 covers 15 residues. This CDR3 reads CASSLPGQGEHEQFF. The CDR3, as DNA: TGTGCCAGCAGCCTACCCGGACAGGGCGAGCATGAGCAGTTCTTC.

The V gene is TRBV6-6, the J gene TRBJ2-5; 7 nucleotides agree with TRBD2. The CDR3 sequence is 16 residues long. Trimming removed 6 bases from V and 5 bases from J; junction bases left unmatched: 15. Germline values: CDR1 MNHNY, CDR2 SVGAGI (reference sequence). CDR3: CASSNIPGRSGETQYF. The CDR3 nucleotides read TGTGCCAGCAGCAACATCCCCGGGAGGTCGGGGGAGACCCAGTACTTC.

The chain couples TRBV7-2 to TRBJ2-1; D is uncertain. Per germline, CDR1 SGHTA and CDR2 FQGNSA. V dropped 5 bases and J dropped 4 bases, with 12 bases sitting between them. The CDR3 contains 14 residues. For the CDR3, the DNA is TGTGCCAGCAGCCCGCGGACCATTTACAATGAGCAGTTCTTC. This gives the protein CASSPRTIYNEQFF.

The chain recombines TRBV5-1 with TRBJ2-5; 13 bases map to TRBD2. This CDR3 has 16 residues. Per the germline V gene, CDR1 is SGHRS and CDR2 is YFSETQ. The V and J ends lost 5 bases and 5 bases, in that order; junction bases with no gene match: 9. The CDR3 DNA reads TGCGCCAGCAGTTACGGGACTAGCGGGGACGGGGAGACCCAGTACTTC. Protein: CASSYGTSGDGETQYF.

CDR3 sequence: CASSMEDRPGYTF. CDR3 DNA sequence: TGTGCCAGTAGTATGGAGGACCGTCCGGGCTACACCTTC. The rearrangement joins TRBV19 to TRBJ1-2; D not certain. Germline V gene lookup returns CDR1 LNHDA and CDR2 SQIVND (reference sequence). The CDR3 totals 13 residues. Trimming shortened V by 3 bases and J by 8 bases, and 13 bases separated the two germline ends.

This chain links TRBV6-5 with TRBJ2-1; 8 bases match TRBD2. V gave up 6 bases and J gave up 0 bases; unmatched junction bases: 4. CDR1 and CDR2 (germline): MNHEY, SVGAGI. The CDR3 length is 15 residues. CDR3 protein: CASSLSGTSYNEQFF. CDR3 DNA: TGTGCCAGCAGCCTTAGCGGGACCTCCTACAATGAGCAGTTCTTC.

This chain joins TRBV5-1 and TRBJ2-7, with D possibly being TRBD1 or TRBD2 (7 bases each). Germline CDR1 reads SGHRS; CDR2 reads YFSETQ. V lost 5 bases, J lost 5 bases, and 17 bases lay in between. The CDR3 consists of 14 residues. The CDR3: CASSPDREGNEQYF. Written as DNA, the CDR3 is TGCGCCAGCAGTCCAGACAGGGAGGGGAACGAGCAGTACTTC.

CDR3 nucleotide sequence: TGTGCTAGTGGGGAGGTCGACACTGAAGCTTTCTTT. Residues: CASGEVDTEAFF. The chain couples TRBV12-5 to TRBJ1-1; D call uncertain. Germline values: CDR1 LGHNT, CDR2 FRNRAP. Deletions cut 6 bases from V and 3 bases from J, with 8 bases between. The length of the CDR3 is 12 residues.

The chain combines TRBV7-3 with TRBJ2-7, with 9 bases aligning to TRBD2. Germline CDR1 reads SGHTA; CDR2 reads FQGTGA. There are 15 residues in the CDR3. The junction had 6 bases not matched to a gene; V was cut back by 1 base and J by 5 bases. In DNA form, the CDR3 reads TGTGCCAGCAGCTTAAGCGGGAGGGCCTTTGACGAGCAGTACTTC. Translated, it gives CASSLSGRAFDEQYF.

This chain connects TRBV27 to TRBJ1-3, with a possible D match to TRBD1 (6 bases). V shed 6 bases and J shed 8 bases, with 17 bases lying between them. There are 14 residues in the CDR3. Germline V gives CDR1 MNHEY, CDR2 SMNVEV (reference sequence). CDR3 sequence reads: CASRKSGEGDTIYF. Written as DNA, the CDR3 is TGTGCCAGCAGGAAAAGCGGTGAGGGGGACACCATATATTTT.

The V and J genes are TRBV28 and TRBJ2-2; D tentatively reads TRBD1 or TRBD2 (5 bases each). Deletions cut 10 bases from V and 4 bases from J, with 10 bases between. Germline-derived CDR1 and CDR2 are MDHEN and SYDVKM. The CDR3 runs to 12 residues. The CDR3 DNA sequence: TGTGCCACTTCCGGGGCCACCGGGGAGCTGTTTTTT. This translates into CATSGATGELFF. Variable domain in full (rest from reference TRBV28 and TRBJ2-2): DVKVTQSSRYLVKRTGEKVFLECVQDMDHENMFWYRQDPGLGLRLIYFSYDVKMKEKGDIPEGYSVSREKKERFSLILESASTNQTSMYLCATSGATGELFFGEGSRLTVL.

V usage is TRBV10-3 and J usage is TRBJ1-2; D perhaps matches TRBD1 (5 bases). Trimming shortened V by 5 bases and J by 8 bases, and 24 bases separated the two germline ends. Germline CDR1 ENHRY, CDR2 SYGVKD. This CDR3 spans 16 amino acids. The CDR3 loop is CAISLTAEHPQTGYTF. As DNA, the CDR3 is TGTGCCATCAGTTTGACAGCCGAACACCCTCAAACAGGCTACACCTTC.

The chain has TRBV7-3 and TRBJ2-7, with unresolved D. The ends were cut back, 5 bases at V and 0 bases at J, with 14 bases in the middle. This CDR3 has 15 residues. Looked up from germline, CDR1 is SGHTA and CDR2 is FQGTGA. The CDR3 sequence is CASSPTDSFSYEQYF. The CDR3 nucleotides are TGTGCCAGCAGCCCAACAGACTCTTTCTCCTACGAGCAGTACTTC.

The chain combines TRBV18 with TRBJ1-4; D remains unclear. Between the trimmed V and J ends, which lost 6 bases and 2 bases, there was a span of 13 bases. The CDR3 totals 15 residues. From germline, CDR1 is KGHSH and CDR2 LQKENI. The CDR3 DNA sequence: TGTGCCAGCTCGGGTCCAGAACCTACTAATGAAAAACTGTTTTTT. Encoded protein: CASSGPEPTNEKLFF.

V usage is TRBV28 and J usage is TRBJ2-2; 8 bases are shared with TRBD1. Germline V CDR1 and CDR2: MDHEN, SYDVKM. Trimming removed 6 bases from V and 8 bases from J; junction bases left unmatched: 11. This CDR3 contains 15 residues. The CDR3 loop is CASRASGGASGELFF. The CDR3 DNA is TGTGCCAGCAGGGCTTCAGGGGGCGCGTCGGGGGAGCTGTTTTTT.

This CDR3 reads CSVMRLAGAPSEQFF. DNA for the CDR3: TGCAGCGTTATGAGACTAGCGGGAGCTCCATCGGAGCAGTTCTTC. V and J are TRBV29-1 and TRBJ2-1; TRBD2 agrees at 12 bases. This CDR3 is 15 amino acids long. CDR1 and CDR2 from the germline V gene are SQVTM and ANQGSEA. The V segment lost 5 bases and the J segment 10 bases; nucleotides outside the gene matches: 12.

The gene calls are TRBV27 and TRBJ2-1; no reliable D call. CDR3 length equals 15 residues. Trimming removed 7 bases from V and 0 bases from J, with 13 bases in between. The germline V gene has CDR1 MNHEY and CDR2 SMNVEV (reference sequence). The CDR3 nucleotides are TGTGCCAGCATCAAAAGCCGTGGCTCCTACAATGAGCAGTTCTTC. Translated, it gives CASIKSRGSYNEQFF.

The J gene is TRBJ1-1, the V gene TRBV6-5; D unresolved. V was shortened by 6 bases and J by 0 bases, with 14 bases between the two germline ends. The CDR3 is 15 residues long. Germline CDR1 and CDR2: MNHEY and SVGAGI. The CDR3 protein is CASSLSTGMNTEAFF. The CDR3 nucleotides are TGTGCCAGCAGCCTGTCGACCGGTATGAACACTGAAGCTTTCTTT.

The chain recombines TRBV6-1 with TRBJ1-2, with D perhaps matching TRBD1 (6 bases). Per germline, CDR1 MNHNS and CDR2 SASEGT. Trimming left V 6 bases short and J 5 bases short, with 16 bases between. The CDR3 runs 14 residues. As DNA, the CDR3 is TGTGCCAGCAGCAGACCCCAGGGGCCTTATGGCTACACCTTC. It is translated as CASSRPQGPYGYTF.